This T cell receptor (beta chain) was recovered during a study of blood T cell repertoires in COVID-19. Study as a whole: PBMCs, B-cell-depleted T cells, or T cells provided the cDNA or gDNA that made up the material.

Assay: immunoSEQ multiplex PCR; the TCRdb copy retains only in-frame clones and omits some. The sample lists tens of thousands of clones, 80% to 90% seen once, with 3% to 4.5% in the top ten. Participants were aged 18 to 89 years, lived in roughly 25 US areas, and enrolled virtually. The TCR comes from a woman aged 40 to 49 with acute COVID-19. Sequenced sample: PBMCs or T cells enriched from blood (not recorded which).

The CDR3 DNA is TGTGCCAGCAGCCCAACATCAGATACGCAGTATTTT. Its translation is CASSPTSDTQYF. This chain links TRBV7-9 with TRBJ2-3, with D unresolved. V lost 5 bases to trimming and J lost 4 bases, with 7 bases between them. This CDR3 contains 12 residues. Germline CDR1 SEHNR, CDR2 FQNEAQ (reference sequence).